Sequencing of this TCR beta chain was carried out in a study of T cells after yellow fever vaccination. Overall study results and limits: A weaker but faster secondary response was observed, peaking on day 5 versus 15.

Losses at the gene ends were 4 bases for V and 4 bases for J; bases not matched to a gene: 6. CDR1 and CDR2 from the germline V gene are SGDLS and YYNGEE. The CDR3 extends over 15 amino acids. Via MiXCR, TCRdb re-called the 5' RACE reads, giving one row per CDR3 protein. This table holds approximately 580,000 distinct CDR3 sequences, 17% found once. This clonotype has only a few counts. The antigen is unknown. This rearrangement joins TRBV9 to TRBJ2-3, with 10 bases fitting TRBD2. The receptor was derived from a young man who received the YFV17D yellow fever vaccine. Sequenced material: PBMCs, taken about 5 days after the first yellow fever vaccination. CDR3 bases: TGTGCCAGCAGCCAGGGAGCGGGGGGGGCAGATACGCAGTATTTT. Translated: CASSQGAGGADTQYF.